This TCR beta chain comes out of a study of radiotherapy plus CTLA-4 blockade in lung cancer (dated by TCRdb to the late 2010s). About the investigation overall: Among enrolled patients, under 20% had an objective response and 31% reached disease control. Beyond this particular receptor, the publication reports: After treatment with radiotherapy and ipilimumab, TCR clones that originated in tumors expanded in peripheral blood. Increased serum interferon-beta after radiation, together with early dynamic changes in blood T cell clones, were reported to be the strongest predictors of response.

This clone was seen more than once but under ten times. It lacks a known antigen. No clone much larger than this one lies a single base away; base qualities are absent. The CDR3 spans 15 residues, from the cysteine through the phenylalanine. The entry retains the CDR3 DNA only, 45 bases that are in frame from base 1. Cut back by 8 bases and 0 bases, the V and J ends lie 14 bases apart. Based on the germline V gene (reference sequence), the CDR1 and CDR2 sequences are MNHEY and SMNVEV. The study tested focal radiation therapy combined with CTLA-4 blockade (ipilimumab) in patients with chemo-refractory metastatic non-small-cell lung cancer. Preparation of the library involved the immunoSEQ multiplex PCR assay. Entries here come from immuneACCESS through TCRdb and include only in-frame sequences with V and J called. Some clones fail to appear in such tables; in the studies checked, an unresolved V gene covers under half of the shortfall, and the cause of the remainder is unknown. In this sample the table shows approximately 34,000 clones, approximately 70% of which occur a single time. The ten largest clones represent approximately 3.8% of the sample.

Recombination linked TRBV27 to TRBJ2-1; the D gene lacks a confident call. The material sequenced was peripheral blood, taken from a patient treated with radiotherapy plus ipilimumab. The source of this sequence is a human donor with non-small cell lung cancer who had stable disease on radiotherapy plus ipilimumab. The CDR3 in this case is CASRPQVGSYNEQFF. The DNA sequence follows: TGTGCCAGCCGCCCGCAGGTTGGCTCCTACAATGAGCAGTTCTTC.